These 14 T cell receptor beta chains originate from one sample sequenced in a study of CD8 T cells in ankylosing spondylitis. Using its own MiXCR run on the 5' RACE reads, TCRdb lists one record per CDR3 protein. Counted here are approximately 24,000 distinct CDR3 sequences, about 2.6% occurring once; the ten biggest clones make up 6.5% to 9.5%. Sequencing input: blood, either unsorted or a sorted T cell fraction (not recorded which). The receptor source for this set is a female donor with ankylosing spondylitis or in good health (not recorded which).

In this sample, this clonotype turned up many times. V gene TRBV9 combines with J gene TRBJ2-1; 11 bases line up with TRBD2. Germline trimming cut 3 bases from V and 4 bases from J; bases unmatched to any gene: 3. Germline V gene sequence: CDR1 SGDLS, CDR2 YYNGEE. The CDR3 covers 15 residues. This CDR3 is CASSGSGGGYNEQFF. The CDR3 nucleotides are TGTGCCAGCAGCGGTAGCGGGGGGGGTTACAATGAGCAGTTCTTC.

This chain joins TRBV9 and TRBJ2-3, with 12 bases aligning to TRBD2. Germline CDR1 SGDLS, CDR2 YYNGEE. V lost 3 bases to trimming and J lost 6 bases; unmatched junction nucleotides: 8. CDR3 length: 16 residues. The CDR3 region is CASSARLAGVSDTQYF. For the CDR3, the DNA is TGTGCCAGCAGCGCCAGACTAGCGGGAGTTAGTGATACGCAGTATTTT.

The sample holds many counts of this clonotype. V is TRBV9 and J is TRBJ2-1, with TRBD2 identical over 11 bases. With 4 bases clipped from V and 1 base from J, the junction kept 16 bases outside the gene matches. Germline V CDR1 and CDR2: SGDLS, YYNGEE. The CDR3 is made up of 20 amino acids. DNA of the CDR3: TGTGCCAGCAGCCATCCCCGGGCTAGCGGGGGGCAGCAATCCTACAATGAGCAGTTCTTC. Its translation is CASSHPRASGGQQSYNEQFF.

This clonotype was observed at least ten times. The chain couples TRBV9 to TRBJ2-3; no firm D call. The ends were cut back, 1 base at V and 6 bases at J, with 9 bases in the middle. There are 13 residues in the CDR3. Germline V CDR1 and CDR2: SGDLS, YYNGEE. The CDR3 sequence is CASSVSVIDTQYF. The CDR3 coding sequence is TGTGCCAGCAGCGTATCGGTCATCGATACGCAGTATTTT. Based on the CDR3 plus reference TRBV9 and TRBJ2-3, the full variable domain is DSGVTQTPKHLITATGQRVTLRCSPRSGDLSVYWYQQSLDQGLQFLIQYYNGEERAKGNILERFSAQQFPDLHSELNLSSLELGDSALYFCASSVSVIDTQYFGPGTRLTVL.

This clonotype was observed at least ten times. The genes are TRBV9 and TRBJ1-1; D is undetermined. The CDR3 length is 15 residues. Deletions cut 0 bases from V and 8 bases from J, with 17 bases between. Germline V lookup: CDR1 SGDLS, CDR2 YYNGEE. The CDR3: CASSVDEFNGLEAFF. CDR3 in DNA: TGTGCCAGCAGCGTAGATGAATTCAATGGGTTGGAAGCTTTCTTT.

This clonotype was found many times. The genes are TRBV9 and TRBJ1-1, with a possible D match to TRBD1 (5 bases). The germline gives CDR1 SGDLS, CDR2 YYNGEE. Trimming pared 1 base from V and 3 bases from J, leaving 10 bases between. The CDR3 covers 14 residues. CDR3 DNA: TGTGCCAGCAGCGTACTGGGGGGAGACACTGAAGCTTTCTTT. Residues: CASSVLGGDTEAFF.

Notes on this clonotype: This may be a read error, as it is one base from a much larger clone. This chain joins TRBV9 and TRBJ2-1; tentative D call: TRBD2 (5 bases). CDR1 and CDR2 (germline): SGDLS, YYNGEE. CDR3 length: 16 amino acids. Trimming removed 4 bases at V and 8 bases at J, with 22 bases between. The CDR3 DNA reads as TGTGCCAGCAGCTCACGAAGCTGGAGGCCCGGGGATGAGCAGTTCTTC. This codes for CASSSRSWRPGDEQFF.

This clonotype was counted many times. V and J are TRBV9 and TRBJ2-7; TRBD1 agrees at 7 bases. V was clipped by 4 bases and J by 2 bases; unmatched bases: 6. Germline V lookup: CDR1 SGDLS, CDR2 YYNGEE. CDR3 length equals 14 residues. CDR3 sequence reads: CASSPGQLAYEQYF. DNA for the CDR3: TGTGCCAGCAGCCCGGGACAGCTTGCCTACGAGCAGTACTTC.

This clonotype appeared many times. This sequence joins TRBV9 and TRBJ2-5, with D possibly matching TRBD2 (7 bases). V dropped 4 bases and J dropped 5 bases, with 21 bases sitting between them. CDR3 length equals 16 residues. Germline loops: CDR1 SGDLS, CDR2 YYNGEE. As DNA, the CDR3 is TGTGCCAGCAGCCCAAGGCGGCGGGGGCGGGAGGAGACCCAGTACTTC. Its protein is CASSPRRRGREETQYF. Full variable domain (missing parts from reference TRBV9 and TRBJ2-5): DSGVTQTPKHLITATGQRVTLRCSPRSGDLSVYWYQQSLDQGLQFLIQYYNGEERAKGNILERFSAQQFPDLHSELNLSSLELGDSALYFCASSPRRRGREETQYFGPGTRLLVL.

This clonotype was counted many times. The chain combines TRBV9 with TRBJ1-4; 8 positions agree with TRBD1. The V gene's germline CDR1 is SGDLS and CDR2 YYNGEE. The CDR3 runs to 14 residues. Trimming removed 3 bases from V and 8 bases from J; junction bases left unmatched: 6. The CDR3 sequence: CASSGTGGAEKLFF. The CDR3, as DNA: TGTGCCAGCAGCGGAACAGGGGGTGCGGAAAAACTGTTTTTT.

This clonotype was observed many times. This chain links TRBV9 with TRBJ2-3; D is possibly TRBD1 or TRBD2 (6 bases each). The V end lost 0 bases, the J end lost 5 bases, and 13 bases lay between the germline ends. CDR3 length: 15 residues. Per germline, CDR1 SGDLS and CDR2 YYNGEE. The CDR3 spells CASSVGGAQVDTQYF. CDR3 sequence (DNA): TGTGCCAGCAGCGTAGGGGGGGCCCAAGTAGATACGCAGTATTTT.

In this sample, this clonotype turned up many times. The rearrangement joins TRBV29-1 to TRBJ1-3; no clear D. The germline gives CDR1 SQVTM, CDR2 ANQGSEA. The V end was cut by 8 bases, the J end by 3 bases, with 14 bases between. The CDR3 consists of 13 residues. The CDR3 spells CSPGDRFGNTIYF. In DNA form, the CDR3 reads TGCAGCCCGGGTGATCGGTTTGGAAACACCATATATTTT. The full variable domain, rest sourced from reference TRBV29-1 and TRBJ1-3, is SAVISQKPSRDICQRGTSLTIQCQVDSQVTMMFWYRQQPGQSLTLIATANQGSEATYESGFVIDKFPISRPNLTFSTLTVSNMSPEDSSIYLCSPGDRFGNTIYFGEGSWLTVV.

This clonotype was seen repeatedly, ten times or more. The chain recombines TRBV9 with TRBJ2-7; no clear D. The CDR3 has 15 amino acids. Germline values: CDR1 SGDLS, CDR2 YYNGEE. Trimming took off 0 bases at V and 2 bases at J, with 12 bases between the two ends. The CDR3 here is CASSVESSRTYEQYF. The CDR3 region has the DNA TGTGCCAGCAGCGTAGAGTCTTCCAGGACCTACGAGCAGTACTTC.

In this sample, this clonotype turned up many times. CDR3 protein: CASTGQGAYNEQFF. CDR3 in DNA: TGTGCCAGTACCGGACAGGGGGCCTACAATGAGCAGTTCTTC. This sequence joins TRBV9 and TRBJ2-1; 10 bases are a match to TRBD1. This CDR3 is built from 14 residues. Germline CDR1 reads SGDLS; CDR2 reads YYNGEE. Germline trimming cut 8 bases from V and 2 bases from J; bases unmatched to any gene: 4.